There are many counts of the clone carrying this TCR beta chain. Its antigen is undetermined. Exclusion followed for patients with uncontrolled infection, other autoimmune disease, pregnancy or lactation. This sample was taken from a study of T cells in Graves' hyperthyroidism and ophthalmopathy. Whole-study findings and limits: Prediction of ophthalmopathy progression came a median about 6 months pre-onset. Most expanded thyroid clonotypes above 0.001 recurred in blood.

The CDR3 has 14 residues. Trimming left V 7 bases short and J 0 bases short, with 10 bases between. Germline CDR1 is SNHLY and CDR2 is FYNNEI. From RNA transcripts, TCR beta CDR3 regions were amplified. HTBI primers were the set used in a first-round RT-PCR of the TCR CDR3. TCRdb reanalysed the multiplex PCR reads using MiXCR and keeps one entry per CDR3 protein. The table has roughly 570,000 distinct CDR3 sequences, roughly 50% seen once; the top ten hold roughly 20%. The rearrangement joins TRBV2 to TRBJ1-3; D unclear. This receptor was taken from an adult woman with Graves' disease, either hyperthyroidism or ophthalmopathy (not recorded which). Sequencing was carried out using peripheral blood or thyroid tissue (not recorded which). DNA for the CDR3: TGTGCCAGCACCGACACAGCCTCTGGAAACACCATATATTTT. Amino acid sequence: CASTDTASGNTIYF.